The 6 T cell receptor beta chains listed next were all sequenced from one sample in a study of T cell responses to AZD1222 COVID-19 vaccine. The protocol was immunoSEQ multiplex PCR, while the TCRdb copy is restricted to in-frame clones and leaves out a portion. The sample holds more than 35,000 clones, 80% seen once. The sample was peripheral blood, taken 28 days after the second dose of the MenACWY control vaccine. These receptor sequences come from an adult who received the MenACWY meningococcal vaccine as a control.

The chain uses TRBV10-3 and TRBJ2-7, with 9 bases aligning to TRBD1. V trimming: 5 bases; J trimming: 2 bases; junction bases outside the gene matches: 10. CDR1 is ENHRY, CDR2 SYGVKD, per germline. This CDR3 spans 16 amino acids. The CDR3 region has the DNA TGTGCCATCAGTAAAACCGGGACAGGGTTAACCTACGAGCAGTACTTC. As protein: CAISKTGTGLTYEQYF.

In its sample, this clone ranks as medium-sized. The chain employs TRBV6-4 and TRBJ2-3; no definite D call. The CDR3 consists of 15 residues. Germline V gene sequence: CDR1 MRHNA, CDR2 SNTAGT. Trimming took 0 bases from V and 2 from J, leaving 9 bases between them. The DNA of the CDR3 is TGTGCCAGCAGTGACTCCAGCGCCCCCACAGATACGCAGTATTTT. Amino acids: CASSDSSAPTDTQYF.

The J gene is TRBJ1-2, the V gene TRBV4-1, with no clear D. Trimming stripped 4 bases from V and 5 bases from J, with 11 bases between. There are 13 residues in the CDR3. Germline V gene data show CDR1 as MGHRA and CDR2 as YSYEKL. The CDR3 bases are TGCGCCAGCAGCCCCCCGCTCACATATGGCTACACCTTC. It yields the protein CASSPPLTYGYTF.

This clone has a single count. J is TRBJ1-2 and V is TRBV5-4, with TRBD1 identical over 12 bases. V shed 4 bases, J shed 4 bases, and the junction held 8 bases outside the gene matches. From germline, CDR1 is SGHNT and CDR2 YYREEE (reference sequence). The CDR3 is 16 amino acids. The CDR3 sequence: CASSLGTGGGGYGYTF. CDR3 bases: TGTGCCAGCAGCCTCGGGACAGGGGGCGGAGGCTATGGCTACACCTTC.

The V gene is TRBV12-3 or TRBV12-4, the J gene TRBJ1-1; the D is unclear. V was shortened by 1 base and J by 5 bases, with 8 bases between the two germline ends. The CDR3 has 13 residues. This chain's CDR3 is CASSLDRRTEAFF. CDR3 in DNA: TGTGCCAGCAGTTTAGACAGAAGGACTGAAGCTTTCTTT.

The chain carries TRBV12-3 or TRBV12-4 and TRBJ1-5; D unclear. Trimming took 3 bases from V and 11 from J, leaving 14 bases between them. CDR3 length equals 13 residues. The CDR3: CASSLYTFGTQHF. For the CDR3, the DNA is TGTGCCAGCAGTTTGTACACCTTCGGGACCCAGCATTTT.